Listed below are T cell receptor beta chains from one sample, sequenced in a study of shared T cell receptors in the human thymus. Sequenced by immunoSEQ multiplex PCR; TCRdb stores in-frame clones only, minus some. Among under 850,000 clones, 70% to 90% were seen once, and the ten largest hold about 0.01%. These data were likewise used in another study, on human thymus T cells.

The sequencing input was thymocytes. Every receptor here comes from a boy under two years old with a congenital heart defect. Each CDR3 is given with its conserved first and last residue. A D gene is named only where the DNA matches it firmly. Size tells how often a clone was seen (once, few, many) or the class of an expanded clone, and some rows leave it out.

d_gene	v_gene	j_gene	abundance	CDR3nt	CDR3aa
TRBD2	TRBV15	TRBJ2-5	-	TGTGCCACCAGCATAGGGACTAGCGGGAGTAGTGGCAATGAGACCCAGTACTTC	CATSIGTSGSSGNETQYF
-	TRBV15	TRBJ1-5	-	TGTGCCACCAGCAGAGTGAGGGATAGCAATCAGCCCCAGCATTTT	CATSRVRDSNQPQHF
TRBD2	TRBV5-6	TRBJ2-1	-	TGTGCCAGCAGCTTGGGTTCTGCTAGCGGGAGTTTGAGATACAATGAGCAGTTCTTC	CASSLGSASGSLRYNEQFF
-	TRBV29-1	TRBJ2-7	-	TGCAGCGTCGTCACTACCTACACGTCCTACGAGCAGTACTTC	CSVVTTYTSYEQYF
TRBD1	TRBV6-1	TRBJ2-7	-	TGTGCCAGCAGTGGGGACCCAACTACAGGGGACGAGCAGTACTTC	CASSGDPTTGDEQYF
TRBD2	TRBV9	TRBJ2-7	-	TGTGCCAGCAGCAACGGGATAGCGGGAGAGACCTACGAGCAGTACTTC	CASSNGIAGETYEQYF
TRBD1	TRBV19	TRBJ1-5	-	TGTGCCAGTAGTATCCGGGACAGGGGACGGGGTCAGCCCCAGCATTTT	CASSIRDRGRGQPQHF
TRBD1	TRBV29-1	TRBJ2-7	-	TGCAGCGTTGGCGGGGACAGGGCGACCTACGAGCAGTACTTC	CSVGGDRATYEQYF
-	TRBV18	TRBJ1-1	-	TGTGCCAGCTCACCCGAGGTTTACATGAACACTGAAGCTTTCTTT	CASSPEVYMNTEAFF
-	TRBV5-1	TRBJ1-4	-	TGCGCCAGCAGTTTTAATGGCGCGGAACTGTTTTTT	CASSFNGAELFF
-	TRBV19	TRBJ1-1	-	TGTGCCAGTAGTATCGGGCAGGGGATGAACACTGAAGCTTTCTTT	CASSIGQGMNTEAFF
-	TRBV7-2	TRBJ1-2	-	TGTGCCAGCAGCTTGGCCTCGGGTGGCTACACCTTC	CASSLASGGYTF
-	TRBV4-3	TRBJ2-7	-	TGCGCCAGCAGCCAAGGGGGGCAGGAGCAGTACTTC	CASSQGGQEQYF
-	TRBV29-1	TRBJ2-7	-	TGCAGCGTCTGGTTAAAAGGGGCCCCCTACGAGCAGTACTTC	CSVWLKGAPYEQYF
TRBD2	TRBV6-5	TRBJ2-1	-	TGTGCCAGCAGTTCGACTAGCGCGTACAATGAGCAGTTCTTC	CASSSTSAYNEQFF
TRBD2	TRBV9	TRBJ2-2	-	TGTGCCAGCGCGCTTCGGGCGGGAGGGCCAAACACCGGGGAGCTGTTTTTT	CASALRAGGPNTGELFF
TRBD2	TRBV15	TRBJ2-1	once	TGTGCCACCAGCAGAGAGAGGAGCGGGAGTCGAAATGAGCAGTTCTTC	CATSRERSGSRNEQFF
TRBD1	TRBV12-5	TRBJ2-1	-	TGTGCTAGTGGCCACAGGGGCAATGAGCAGTTCTTC	CASGHRGNEQFF
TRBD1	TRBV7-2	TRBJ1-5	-	TGTGCCAGCAGCTTAGATGGACAGGGTTTTTATAGCAATCAGCCCCAGCATTTT	CASSLDGQGFYSNQPQHF
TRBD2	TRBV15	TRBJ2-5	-	TGTGCCACCAGCAAAGGACTAGCGGAGATCCAAGAGACCCAGTACTTC	CATSKGLAEIQETQYF
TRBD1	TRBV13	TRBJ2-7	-	TGTGCCAGCAGTTGGGACAGGGGCCACGAGCAGTACTTC	CASSWDRGHEQYF
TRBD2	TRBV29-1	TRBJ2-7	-	TGCAGCGTCGCGTCACGACTAGCGGGAGCTAACGAGCAGTACTTC	CSVASRLAGANEQYF
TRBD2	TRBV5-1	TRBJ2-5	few	TGCGCCAGCAGCCGCCAGGTGGGGGGGGAGACCCAGTACTTC	CASSRQVGGETQYF
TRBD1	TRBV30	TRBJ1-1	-	TGTGCCTGGAGTGACGGAGGACAGGGACACTCTGAAGCTTTCTTT	CAWSDGGQGHSEAFF